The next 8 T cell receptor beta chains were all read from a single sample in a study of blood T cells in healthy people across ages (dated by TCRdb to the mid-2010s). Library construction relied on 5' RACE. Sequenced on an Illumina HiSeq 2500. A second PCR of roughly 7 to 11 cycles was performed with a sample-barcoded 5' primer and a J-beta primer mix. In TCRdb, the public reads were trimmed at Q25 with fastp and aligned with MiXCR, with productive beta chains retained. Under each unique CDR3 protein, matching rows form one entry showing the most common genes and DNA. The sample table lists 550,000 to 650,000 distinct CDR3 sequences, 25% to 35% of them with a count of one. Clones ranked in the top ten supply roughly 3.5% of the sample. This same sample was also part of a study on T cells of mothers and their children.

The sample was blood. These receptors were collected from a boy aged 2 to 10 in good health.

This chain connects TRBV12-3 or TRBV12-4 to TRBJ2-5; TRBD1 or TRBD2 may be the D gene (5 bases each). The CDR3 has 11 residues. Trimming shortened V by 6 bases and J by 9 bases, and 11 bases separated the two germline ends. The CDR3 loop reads CASRALGAQYF. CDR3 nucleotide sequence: TGTGCCAGCAGAGCCCTGGGGGCCCAGTACTTC.

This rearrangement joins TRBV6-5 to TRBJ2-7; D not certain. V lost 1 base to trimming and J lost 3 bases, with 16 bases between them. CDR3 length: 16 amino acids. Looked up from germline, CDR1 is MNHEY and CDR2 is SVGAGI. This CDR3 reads CASSYYPAHRRYEQYF. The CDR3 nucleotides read TGTGCCAGCAGTTACTATCCGGCCCACCGCCGCTACGAGCAGTACTTC.

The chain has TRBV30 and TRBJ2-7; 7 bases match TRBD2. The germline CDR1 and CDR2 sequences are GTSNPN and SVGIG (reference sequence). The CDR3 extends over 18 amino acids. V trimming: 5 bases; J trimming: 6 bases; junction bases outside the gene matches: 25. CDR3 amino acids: CAWVRKDLVGGSFGEQYF. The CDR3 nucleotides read TGTGCCTGGGTCAGAAAGGACTTGGTGGGAGGGAGTTTCGGCGAGCAGTACTTC.

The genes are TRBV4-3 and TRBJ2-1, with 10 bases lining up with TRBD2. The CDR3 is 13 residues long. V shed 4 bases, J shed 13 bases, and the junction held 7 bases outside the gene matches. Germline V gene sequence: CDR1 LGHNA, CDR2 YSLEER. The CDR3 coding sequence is TGCGCCAGCAGCCCTCTAGCGGGAGACGGACAGTTCTTC. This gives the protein CASSPLAGDGQFF.

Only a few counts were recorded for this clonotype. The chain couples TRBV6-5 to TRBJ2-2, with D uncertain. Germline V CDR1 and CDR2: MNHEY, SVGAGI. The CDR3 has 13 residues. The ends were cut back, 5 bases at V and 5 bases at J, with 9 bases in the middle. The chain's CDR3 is CASSRQVTGELFF. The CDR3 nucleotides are TGTGCCAGCAGTCGGCAGGTGACCGGGGAGCTGTTTTTT.

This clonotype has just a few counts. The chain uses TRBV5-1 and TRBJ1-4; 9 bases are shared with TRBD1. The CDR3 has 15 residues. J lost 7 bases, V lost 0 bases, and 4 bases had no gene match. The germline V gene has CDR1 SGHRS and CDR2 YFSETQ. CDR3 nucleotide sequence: TGCGCCAGCAGCTTGGAGACAGGGGGGGGTGAAAAACTGTTTTTT. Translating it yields CASSLETGGGEKLFF.

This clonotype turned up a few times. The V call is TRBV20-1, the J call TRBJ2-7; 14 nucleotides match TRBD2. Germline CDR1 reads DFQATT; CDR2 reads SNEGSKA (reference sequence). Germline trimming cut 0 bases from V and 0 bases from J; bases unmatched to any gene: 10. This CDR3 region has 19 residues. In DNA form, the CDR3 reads TGCAGTGCTAGAGATACAAGGACTAGCGGGGGGCTTAACTCCTACGAGCAGTACTTC. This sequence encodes CSARDTRTSGGLNSYEQYF.

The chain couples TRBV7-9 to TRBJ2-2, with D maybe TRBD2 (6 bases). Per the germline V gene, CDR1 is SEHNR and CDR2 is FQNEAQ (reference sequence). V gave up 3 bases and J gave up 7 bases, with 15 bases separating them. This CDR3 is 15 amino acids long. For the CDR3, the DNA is TGTGCCAGCAGCTTTTCAGGACGGGGGAGCGGGGAGCTGTTTTTT. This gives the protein CASSFSGRGSGELFF.